This paragraph covers one T cell receptor (beta chain) sequence. Its antigen is still unknown. This sample stems from a study of blood T cells in healthy people across ages. General study points: Roughly linearly, TCR beta diversity per million T cells fell as age increased.

Germline V lookup: CDR1 SGHTA, CDR2 FQGNSA. The CDR3 consists of 17 residues. After removal of 1 base from V and 2 bases from J, the junction contained 8 bases not matched to a gene. The second PCR ran about 6 to 12 cycles with a sample-barcoded 5' primer and J-beta primers. MiXCR, run by TCRdb on the 5' RACE reads, gives a single entry per CDR3 protein. Of approximately 1,700,000 distinct CDR3 sequences in the sample, around 42% are singletons; the top ten hold more than 20%. Total RNA was extracted at no less than 6 micrograms per sample. What was sequenced was blood. This chain uses TRBV7-2 with TRBJ2-3; 8 bases align to TRBD2. This receptor was identified in a human donor in good health. The CDR3 nucleotides are TGTGCCAGCAGCTTAGTGGCTAGCGGGTACCTCACAGATACGCAGTATTTT. Translated: CASSLVASGYLTDTQYF.